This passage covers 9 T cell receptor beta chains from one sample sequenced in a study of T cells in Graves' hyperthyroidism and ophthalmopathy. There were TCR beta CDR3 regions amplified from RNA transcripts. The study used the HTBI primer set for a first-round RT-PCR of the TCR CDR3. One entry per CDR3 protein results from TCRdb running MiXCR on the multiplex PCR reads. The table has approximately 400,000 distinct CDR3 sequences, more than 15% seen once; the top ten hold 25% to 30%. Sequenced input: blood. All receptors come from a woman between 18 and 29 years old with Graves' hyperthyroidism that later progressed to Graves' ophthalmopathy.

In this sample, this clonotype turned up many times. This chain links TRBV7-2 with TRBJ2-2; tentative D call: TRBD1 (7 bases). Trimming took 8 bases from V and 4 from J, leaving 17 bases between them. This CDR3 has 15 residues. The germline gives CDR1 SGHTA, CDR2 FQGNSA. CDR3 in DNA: TGTGCCAGCCGACTAGGAGGGGGCACCACCGGGGAGCTGTTTTTT. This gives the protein CASRLGGGTTGELFF.

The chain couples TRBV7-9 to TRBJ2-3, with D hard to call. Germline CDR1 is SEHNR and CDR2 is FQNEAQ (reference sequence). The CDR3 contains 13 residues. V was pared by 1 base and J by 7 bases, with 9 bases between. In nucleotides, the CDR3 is TGTGCCAGCAGCTTAGATCCCAGCAATACGCAGTATTTT. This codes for CASSLDPSNTQYF.

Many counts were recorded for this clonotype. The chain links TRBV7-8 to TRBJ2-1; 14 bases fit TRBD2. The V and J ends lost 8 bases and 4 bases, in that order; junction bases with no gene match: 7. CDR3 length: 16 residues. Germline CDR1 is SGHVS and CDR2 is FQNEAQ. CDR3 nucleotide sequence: TGTGCCAGCCAAGGGACTAGCGGGAGAGTTTACAATGAGCAGTTCTTC. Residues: CASQGTSGRVYNEQFF.

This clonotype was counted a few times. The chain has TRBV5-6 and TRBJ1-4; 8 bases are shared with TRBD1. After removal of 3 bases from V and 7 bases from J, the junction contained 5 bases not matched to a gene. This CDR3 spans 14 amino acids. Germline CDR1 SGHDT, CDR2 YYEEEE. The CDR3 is CASSWRTGSEKLFF. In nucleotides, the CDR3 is TGTGCCAGCAGCTGGAGGACAGGGAGTGAAAAACTGTTTTTT.

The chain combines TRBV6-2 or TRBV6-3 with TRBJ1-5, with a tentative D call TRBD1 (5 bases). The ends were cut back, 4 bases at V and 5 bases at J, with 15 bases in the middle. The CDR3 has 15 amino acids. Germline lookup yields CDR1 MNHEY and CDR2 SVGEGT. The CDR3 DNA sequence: TGTGCCAGCAGTTTTCCGTCCATAGGGGATCAGCCCCAGCATTTT. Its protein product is CASSFPSIGDQPQHF.

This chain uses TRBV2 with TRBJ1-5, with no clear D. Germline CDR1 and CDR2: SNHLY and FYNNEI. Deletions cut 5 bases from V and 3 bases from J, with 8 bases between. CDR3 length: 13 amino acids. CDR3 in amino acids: CASSTQVNQPQHF. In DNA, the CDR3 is TGTGCCAGCAGTACTCAGGTCAATCAGCCCCAGCATTTT.

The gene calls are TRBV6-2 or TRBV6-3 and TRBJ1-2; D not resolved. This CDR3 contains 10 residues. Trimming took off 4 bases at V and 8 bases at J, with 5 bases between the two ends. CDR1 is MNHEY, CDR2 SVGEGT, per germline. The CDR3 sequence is CASSFPGYTF. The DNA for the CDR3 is TGTGCCAGCAGTTTCCCCGGCTACACCTTC.

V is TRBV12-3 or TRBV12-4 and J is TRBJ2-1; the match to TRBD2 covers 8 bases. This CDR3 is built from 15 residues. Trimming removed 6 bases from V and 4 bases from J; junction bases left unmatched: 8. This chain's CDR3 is CASSSGGGRYNEQFF. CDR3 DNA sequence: TGTGCCAGCAGCTCCGGGGGGGGGCGTTACAATGAGCAGTTCTTC.

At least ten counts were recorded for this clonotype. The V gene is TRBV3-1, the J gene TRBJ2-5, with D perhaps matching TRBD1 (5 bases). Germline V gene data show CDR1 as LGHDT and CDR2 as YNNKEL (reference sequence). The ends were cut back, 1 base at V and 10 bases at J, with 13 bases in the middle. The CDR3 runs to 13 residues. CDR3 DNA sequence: TGTGCCAGCAGCCAAGGTGCCGAAGGGGTCCAGTACTTC. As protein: CASSQGAEGVQYF.